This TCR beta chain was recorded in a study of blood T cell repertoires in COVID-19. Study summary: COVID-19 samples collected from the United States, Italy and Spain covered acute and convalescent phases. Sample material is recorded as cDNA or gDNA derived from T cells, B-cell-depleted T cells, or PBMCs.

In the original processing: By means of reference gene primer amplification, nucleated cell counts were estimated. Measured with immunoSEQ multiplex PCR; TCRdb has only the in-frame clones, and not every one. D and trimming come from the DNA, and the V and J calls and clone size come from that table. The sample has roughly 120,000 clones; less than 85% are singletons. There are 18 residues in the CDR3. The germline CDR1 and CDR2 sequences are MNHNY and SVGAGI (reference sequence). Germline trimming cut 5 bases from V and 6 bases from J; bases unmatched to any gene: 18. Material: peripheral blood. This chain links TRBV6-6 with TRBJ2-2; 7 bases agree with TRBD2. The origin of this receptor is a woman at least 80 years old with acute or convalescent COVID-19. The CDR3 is CASSPRTSGGRSSGELFF. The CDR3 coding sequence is TGTGCCAGCAGTCCCCGGACGTCTGGCGGGAGATCGTCCGGGGAGCTGTTTTTT.